This T cell receptor (beta chain) stems from a study of cytomegalovirus exposure and HLA in healthy donors. V lost 7 bases and J lost 9, with 19 bases in between. The CDR3 is made up of 14 amino acids. Germline lookup yields CDR1 SNHLY and CDR2 FYNNEI. The PCR had 60 Vbeta and 13 Jbeta primers. Sequencing was performed with immunoSEQ multiplex PCR; in TCRdb, only in-frame clones are kept and a portion is missing. The data contain approximately 150,000 clones, over 60% of them seen just once; the ten biggest clones take up about 13%. The chain combines TRBV2 with TRBJ2-1, with D possibly matching TRBD2 (5 bases). This TCR was recovered from a man between 35 and 55 years old in good health and CMV-seropositive. The sample taken for sequencing was PBMCs. CDR3 in amino acids: CASTAEIANSEQFF. In nucleotides, the CDR3 is TGTGCCAGCACCGCGGAGATAGCGAATAGTGAGCAGTTCTTC.